Listed below are T cell receptor beta chains from one sample, sequenced in a study of blood T cell repertoires in COVID-19. Sequenced by immunoSEQ multiplex PCR; TCRdb stores in-frame clones only, minus some. The table has about 190,000 clones, under 85% seen once. Sequenced material: peripheral blood. These TCRs come from a woman aged 40 to 50 with acute or convalescent COVID-19. Each CDR3 is given with its conserved first and last residue. A D gene is named only where the DNA matches it firmly. Clone size appears in some rows only: once, few, many, or a class for an expanded clone.

v_gene	abundance	j_gene	len	d_gene	CDR3aa	CDR3nt
TRBV2	.	TRBJ2-2	14	.	CARKGREWTGELFF	TGTGCCAGAAAGGGACGGGAGTGGACCGGGGAGCTGTTTTTT
TRBV28	.	TRBJ2-5	15	TRBD2	CASSLGGSIQETQYF	TGTGCCAGCAGTTTAGGCGGGAGTATCCAAGAGACCCAGTACTTC
TRBV14	.	TRBJ1-4	21	TRBD1	CASSQSSWQGEEGWGYEKLFF	TGTGCCAGCAGCCAAAGTTCTTGGCAGGGGGAAGAGGGATGGGGATATGAAAAACTGTTTTTT
TRBV29-1	.	TRBJ2-5	10	.	CSVQVPTQYF	TGCAGCGTTCAGGTTCCGACCCAGTACTTC
TRBV30	.	TRBJ2-2	14	TRBD1	CARGGTGYTGELFF	TGTGCCAGAGGGGGGACAGGGTACACCGGGGAGCTGTTTTTT
TRBV2	.	TRBJ2-7	15	TRBD2	CASRSTSGIVYEQYF	TGTGCCAGCAGATCGACTAGCGGGATCGTATACGAGCAGTACTTC
TRBV14	.	TRBJ2-7	16	.	CASSQRQALGRNEQYF	TGTGCCAGCAGCCAAAGACAGGCACTCGGACGGAACGAGCAGTACTTC
TRBV7-2	.	TRBJ2-7	14	TRBD1	CASSWDRGAYEQYF	TGTGCCAGCAGCTGGGACAGGGGAGCCTACGAGCAGTACTTC
TRBV7-3	few	TRBJ2-2	16	TRBD1	CASSLMRVGQSGELFF	TGTGCCAGCAGCTTAATGAGGGTGGGACAGTCCGGGGAGCTGTTTTTT
TRBV6-1	.	TRBJ2-7	13	.	CAASSRGAYEQYF	TGTGCCGCTTCAAGCCGAGGAGCTTACGAGCAGTACTTC
TRBV3-1/TRBV3-2	few	TRBJ1-6	12	.	CASSQGGQSLHF	TGTGCCAGCAGCCAAGGGGGACAATCCCTCCACTTT
TRBV19	once	TRBJ2-1	14	.	CASSSWSSYNEQFF	TGTGCCAGTAGTAGCTGGAGCTCCTACAATGAGCAGTTCTTC
TRBV27	.	TRBJ2-1	12	.	CASSYRPGRQFF	TGTGCCAGCAGTTACAGGCCCGGACGGCAGTTCTTC
TRBV9	.	TRBJ1-6	14	TRBD1	CASSDQQGGSPLHF	TGTGCCAGCAGCGATCAGCAGGGGGGTTCACCCCTCCACTTT